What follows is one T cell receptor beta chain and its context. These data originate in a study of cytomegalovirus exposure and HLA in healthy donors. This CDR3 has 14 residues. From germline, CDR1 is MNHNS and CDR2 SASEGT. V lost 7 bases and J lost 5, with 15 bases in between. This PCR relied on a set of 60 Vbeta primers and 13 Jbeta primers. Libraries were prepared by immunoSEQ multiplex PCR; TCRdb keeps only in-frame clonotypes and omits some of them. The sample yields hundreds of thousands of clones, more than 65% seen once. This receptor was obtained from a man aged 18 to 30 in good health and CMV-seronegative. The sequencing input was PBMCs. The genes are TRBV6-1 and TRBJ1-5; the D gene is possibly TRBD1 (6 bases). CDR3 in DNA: TGTGCCAGCATCGCGGACAGCGATTATCAGCCCCAGCATTTT. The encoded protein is CASIADSDYQPQHF.